This T cell receptor beta chain appears in the sequencing data of a study of lymphopenia after photon versus proton radiotherapy (dated by TCRdb to about 2019). Background for the entire study: The immunological effects of photon versus proton radiation therapy were compared in patients with gastrointestinal tumors who developed high-grade lymphopenia. A cohort of some 19 patients with gastrointestinal tumors who received either photon or proton therapy and subsequently developed lymphopenia was included. The goal of the study was to characterize the differences between the two radiation modalities in how they affect the immune system. Overall study outcomes, separate from this receptor: After the lymphocyte count nadir, oligoclonal expansion, especially of CD8+ Temra cells, was observed in photon-treated repertoires, and the drop in diversity was driven by this expansion. Across the cohort, a larger post-nadir drop in TCR diversity was inversely correlated with overall survival time among patients who died. Relative stability during treatment was observed in proton-treated patients, whereas loss of naive T cells and TCR diversity and gain of effector/memory populations were observed in photon-treated patients. The survival association was assessed only in patients who died, and the authors presented better survival with proton therapy as a possibility rather than a demonstrated result.

About this clone: It lacks a known antigen. No much larger clone exists at a distance of one base, and base qualities are not known.

CDR1 and CDR2 were assigned from the germline V gene as LGHNA and YSLEER. Trimming costs V 0 bases and J 8 bases, and their ends lie 11 bases apart. From the cysteine up to the phenylalanine, the CDR3 has a length of 15 residues. Here the CDR3 DNA is all that survives: 45 bases in frame from base 1. Libraries were constructed by the immunoSEQ multiplex PCR assay. Alongside multiparametric flow cytometry, deep sequencing of rearranged TCR beta loci was used to profile the T cell repertoires. In its TCRdb copy, this immuneACCESS table keeps in-frame sequences only and misses some clones. Where compared with another copy, unresolved V genes explain less than half of these, and the others have no known cause. This sample lists about 39,000 clones; around 90% were detected once. Around 15% of the sample comes from the top ten.

The TCR sequence derives from a man aged 55-75 years with cholangiocarcinoma. The sample was peripheral blood, taken from a patient treated with photon-based radiotherapy. The V and J genes are TRBV4-3 and TRBJ1-6, with the D gene not confidently named. The CDR3 is CASSQDMEGYSPLHF. At the DNA level, the sequence is TGCGCCAGCAGCCAAGATATGGAGGGCTATTCACCCCTCCACTTT.